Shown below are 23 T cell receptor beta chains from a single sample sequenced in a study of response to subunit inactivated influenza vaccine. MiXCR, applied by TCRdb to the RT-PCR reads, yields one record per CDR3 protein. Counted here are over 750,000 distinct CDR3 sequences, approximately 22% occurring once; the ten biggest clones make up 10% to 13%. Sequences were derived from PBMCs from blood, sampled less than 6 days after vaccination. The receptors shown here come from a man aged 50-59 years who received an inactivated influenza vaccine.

CDR3 residues: CASRPLLMAAQFF. The DNA of the CDR3 is TGTGCCAGCAGACCCCTATTGATGGCAGCGCAGTTCTTC. The chain couples TRBV12-3 or TRBV12-4 to TRBJ2-1; D is undetermined. CDR3 size: 13 residues. V was pared by 6 bases and J by 12 bases, with 18 bases between.

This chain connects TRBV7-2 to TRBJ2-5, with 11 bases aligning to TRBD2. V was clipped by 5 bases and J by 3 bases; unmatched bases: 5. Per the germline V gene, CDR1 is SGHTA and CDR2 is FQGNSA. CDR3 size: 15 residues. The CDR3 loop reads CASSPTSGGEETQYF. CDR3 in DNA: TGTGCCAGCAGCCCAACTAGCGGGGGTGAAGAGACCCAGTACTTC.

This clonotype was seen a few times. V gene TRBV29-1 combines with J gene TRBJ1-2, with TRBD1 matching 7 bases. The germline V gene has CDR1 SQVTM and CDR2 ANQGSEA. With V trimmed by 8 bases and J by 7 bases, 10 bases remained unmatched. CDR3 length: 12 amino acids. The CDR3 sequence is CSFSGGGTGYTF. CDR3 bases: TGCAGCTTCTCAGGGGGAGGGACTGGCTACACCTTC.

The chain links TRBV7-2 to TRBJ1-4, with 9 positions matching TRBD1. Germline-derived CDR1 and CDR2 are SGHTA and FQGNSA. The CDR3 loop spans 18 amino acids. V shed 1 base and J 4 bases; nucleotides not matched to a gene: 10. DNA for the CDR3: TGTGCCAGCAGCTTAGTGCGCGGCGGGACAGGGCATAATGAAAAACTGTTTTTT. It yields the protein CASSLVRGGTGHNEKLFF.

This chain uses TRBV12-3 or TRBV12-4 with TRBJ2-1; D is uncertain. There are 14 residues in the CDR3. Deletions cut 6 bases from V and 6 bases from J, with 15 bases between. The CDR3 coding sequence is TGTGCCAGCAGCCCCGTCGGACGACCCAATGAGCAGTTCTTC. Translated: CASSPVGRPNEQFF.

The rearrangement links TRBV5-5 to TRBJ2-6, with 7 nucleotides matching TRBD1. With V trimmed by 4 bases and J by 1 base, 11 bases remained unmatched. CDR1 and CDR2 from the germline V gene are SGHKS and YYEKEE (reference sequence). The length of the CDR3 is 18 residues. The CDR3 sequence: CASSRRDRVFSGANVLTF. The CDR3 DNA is TGTGCCAGCAGCAGGAGAGACAGGGTGTTTTCTGGGGCCAACGTCCTGACTTTC.

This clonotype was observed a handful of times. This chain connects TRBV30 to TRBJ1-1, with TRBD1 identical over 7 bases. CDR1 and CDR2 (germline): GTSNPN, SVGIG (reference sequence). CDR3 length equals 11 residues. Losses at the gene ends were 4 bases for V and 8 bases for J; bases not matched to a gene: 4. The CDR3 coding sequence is TGTGCCTGGAATTGGGACAGAGAAGCTTTCTTT. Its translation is CAWNWDREAFF.

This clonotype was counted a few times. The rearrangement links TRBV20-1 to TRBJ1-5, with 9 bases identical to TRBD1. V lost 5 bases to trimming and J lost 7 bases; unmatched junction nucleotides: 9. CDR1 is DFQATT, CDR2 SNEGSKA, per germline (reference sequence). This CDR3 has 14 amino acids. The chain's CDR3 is CSAPLTGGRQPQHF. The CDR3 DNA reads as TGCAGTGCTCCCCTCACAGGGGGCAGGCAGCCCCAGCATTTT.

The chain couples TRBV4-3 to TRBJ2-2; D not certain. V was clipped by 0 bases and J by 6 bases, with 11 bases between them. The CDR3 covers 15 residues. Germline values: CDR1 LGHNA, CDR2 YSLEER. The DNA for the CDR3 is TGCGCCAGCAGCCAAGATTCCCAGGACCCCGGGGAGCTGTTTTTT. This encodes CASSQDSQDPGELFF.

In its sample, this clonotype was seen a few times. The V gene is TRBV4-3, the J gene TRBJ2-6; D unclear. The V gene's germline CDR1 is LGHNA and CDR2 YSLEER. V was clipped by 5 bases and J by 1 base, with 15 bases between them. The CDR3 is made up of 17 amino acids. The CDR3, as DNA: TGCGCCAGCAGCGGAGCCCTTGGATGGTCTGGGGCCAACGTCCTGACTTTC. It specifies CASSGALGWSGANVLTF.

The chain's CDR3 is CASSPNANRGANQPQHF. The CDR3, as DNA: TGTGCCAGCTCCCCAAATGCGAACAGGGGGGCCAATCAGCCCCAGCATTTT. The V call is TRBV18, the J call TRBJ1-5; TRBD1 matches at 8 bases. Germline trimming cut 6 bases from V and 3 bases from J; bases unmatched to any gene: 13. This CDR3 comprises 17 residues. Germline assignment: CDR1 KGHSH and CDR2 LQKENI.

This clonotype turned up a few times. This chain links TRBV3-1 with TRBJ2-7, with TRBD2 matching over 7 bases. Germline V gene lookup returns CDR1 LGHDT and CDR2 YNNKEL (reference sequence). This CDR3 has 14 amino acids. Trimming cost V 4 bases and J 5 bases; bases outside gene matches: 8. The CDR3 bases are TGTGCCAGCAGCCCCCTCCGCGGGAGCCACGAGCAGTACTTC. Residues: CASSPLRGSHEQYF.

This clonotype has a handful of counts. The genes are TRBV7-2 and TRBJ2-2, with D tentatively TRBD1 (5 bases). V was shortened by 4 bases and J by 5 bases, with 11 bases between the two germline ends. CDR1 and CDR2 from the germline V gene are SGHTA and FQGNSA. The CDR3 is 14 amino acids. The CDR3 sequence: CASSSFAGTGELFF. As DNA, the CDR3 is TGTGCCAGCAGCTCTTTTGCAGGGACCGGGGAGCTGTTTTTT.

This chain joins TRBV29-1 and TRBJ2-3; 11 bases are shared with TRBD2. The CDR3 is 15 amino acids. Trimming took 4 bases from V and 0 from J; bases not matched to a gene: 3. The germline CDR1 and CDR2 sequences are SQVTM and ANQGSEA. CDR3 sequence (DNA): TGCAGCGTTGGTCGGACTAGCGGGAGCACAGATACGCAGTATTTT. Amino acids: CSVGRTSGSTDTQYF.

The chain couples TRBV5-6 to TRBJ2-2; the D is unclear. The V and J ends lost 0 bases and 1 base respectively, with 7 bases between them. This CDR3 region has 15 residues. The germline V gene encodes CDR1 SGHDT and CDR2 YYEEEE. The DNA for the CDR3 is TGTGCCAGCAGCTTGGGGGTTTTGAACACCGGGGAGCTGTTTTTT. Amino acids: CASSLGVLNTGELFF.

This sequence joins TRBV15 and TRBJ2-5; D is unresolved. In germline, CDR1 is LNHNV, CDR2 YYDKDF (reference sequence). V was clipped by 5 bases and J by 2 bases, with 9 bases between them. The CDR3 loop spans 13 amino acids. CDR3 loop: CATSSRRQETQYF. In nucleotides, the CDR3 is TGTGCCACCAGCTCCAGGCGACAAGAGACCCAGTACTTC.

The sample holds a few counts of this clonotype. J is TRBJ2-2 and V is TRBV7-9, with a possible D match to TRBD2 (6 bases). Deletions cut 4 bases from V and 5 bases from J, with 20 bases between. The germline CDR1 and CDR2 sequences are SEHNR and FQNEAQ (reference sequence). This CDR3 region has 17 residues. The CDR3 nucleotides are TGTGCCAGCAGCTCCCCACCGCCTCGGCGGGAAACCGGGGAGCTGTTTTTT. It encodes CASSSPPPRRETGELFF.

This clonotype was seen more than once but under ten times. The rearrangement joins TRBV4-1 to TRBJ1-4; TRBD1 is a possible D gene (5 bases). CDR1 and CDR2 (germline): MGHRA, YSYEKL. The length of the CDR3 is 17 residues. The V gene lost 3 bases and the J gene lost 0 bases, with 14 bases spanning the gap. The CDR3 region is CASSQYPDSATNEKLFF. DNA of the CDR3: TGCGCCAGCAGCCAGTATCCCGACAGCGCAACTAATGAAAAACTGTTTTTT.

In nucleotides, the CDR3 is TGTGCCACCAGTGACCCGACAGGGTTCGGAGGTGAGCAGTACTTC. It is translated as CATSDPTGFGGEQYF. This chain connects TRBV24-1 to TRBJ2-7, with 7 bases fitting TRBD1. The CDR3 covers 15 residues. V dropped 4 bases and J dropped 7; count of bases not matched to a gene: 12. The germline V gene encodes CDR1 KGHDR and CDR2 SFDVKD.

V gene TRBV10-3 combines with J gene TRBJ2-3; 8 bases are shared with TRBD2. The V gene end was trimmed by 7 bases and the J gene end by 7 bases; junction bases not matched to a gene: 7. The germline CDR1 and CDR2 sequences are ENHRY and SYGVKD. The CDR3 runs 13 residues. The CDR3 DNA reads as TGTGCCATCAAGCGGGAGACGGACTATACGCAGTATTTT. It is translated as CAIKRETDYTQYF.

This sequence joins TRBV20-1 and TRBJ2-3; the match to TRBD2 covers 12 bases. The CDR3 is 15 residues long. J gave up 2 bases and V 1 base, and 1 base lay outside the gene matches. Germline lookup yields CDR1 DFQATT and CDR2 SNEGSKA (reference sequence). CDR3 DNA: TGCAGTGCTAGAGGGACTAGCGGGACCACAGATACGCAGTATTTT. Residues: CSARGTSGTTDTQYF.

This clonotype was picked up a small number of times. The CDR3 spells CASSLGVRQGANEQFF. CDR3 nucleotides: TGTGCCAGCAGCTTAGGGGTGCGACAGGGGGCCAATGAGCAGTTCTTC. The rearrangement links TRBV7-2 to TRBJ2-1; TRBD1 agrees at 10 bases. J gave up 6 bases and V 1 base, and 6 bases lay outside the gene matches. Germline CDR1 is SGHTA and CDR2 is FQGNSA. The CDR3 contains 16 residues.

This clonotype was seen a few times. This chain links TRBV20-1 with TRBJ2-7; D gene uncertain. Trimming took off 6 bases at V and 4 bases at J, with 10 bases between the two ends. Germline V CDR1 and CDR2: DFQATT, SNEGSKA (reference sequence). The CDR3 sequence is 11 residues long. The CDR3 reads CSAAREYEQYF. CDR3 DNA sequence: TGCAGTGCGGCAAGAGAGTACGAGCAGTACTTC.